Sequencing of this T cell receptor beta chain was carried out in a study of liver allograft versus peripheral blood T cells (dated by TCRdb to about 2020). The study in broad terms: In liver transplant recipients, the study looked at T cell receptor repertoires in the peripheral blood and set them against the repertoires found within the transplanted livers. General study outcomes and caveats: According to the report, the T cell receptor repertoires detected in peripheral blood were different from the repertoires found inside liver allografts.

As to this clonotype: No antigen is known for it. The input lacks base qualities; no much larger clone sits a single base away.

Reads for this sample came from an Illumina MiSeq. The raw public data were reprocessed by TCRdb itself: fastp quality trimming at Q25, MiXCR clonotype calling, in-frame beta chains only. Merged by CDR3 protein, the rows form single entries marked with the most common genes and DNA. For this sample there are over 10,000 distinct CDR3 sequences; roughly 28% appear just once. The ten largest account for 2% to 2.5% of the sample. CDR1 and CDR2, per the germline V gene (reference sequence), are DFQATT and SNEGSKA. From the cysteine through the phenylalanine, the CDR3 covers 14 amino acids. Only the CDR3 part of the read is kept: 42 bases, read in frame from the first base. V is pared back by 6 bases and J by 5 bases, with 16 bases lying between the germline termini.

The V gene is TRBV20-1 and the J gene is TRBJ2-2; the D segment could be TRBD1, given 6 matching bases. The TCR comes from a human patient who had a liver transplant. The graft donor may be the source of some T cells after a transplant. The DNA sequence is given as TGCAGTGCGTCGACAGGCGGCGGAACCGGGGAGCTGTTTTTT. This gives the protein CSASTGGGTGELFF.